This T cell receptor (beta chain) appears in the sequencing data of a study of cytomegalovirus exposure and HLA in healthy donors. On the study more broadly: Genetic ancestry analysis placed about 76% of the roughly 400 donors that were genotyped in the Caucasian-associated cluster. Study-level points and caveats: Previously analyzed data showed that most TCR beta V segments were productive at a frequency of about 90% or about 30%. A few of the chains that were CMV-associated were confirmed in vitro to be specific for CMV antigens.

As concerns this clone: Its matching antigen is unknown.

Primers included in the PCR were 60 Vbeta and 13 Jbeta primers. Profiled with immunoSEQ multiplex PCR; TCRdb holds only in-frame clones, not every one. The repertoire holds under 200,000 clones, with approximately 88% as singletons. J gave up 2 bases and V 5 bases, and 17 bases lay outside the gene matches. Germline V gene sequence: CDR1 SGHRS, CDR2 YFSETQ. The CDR3 extends over 19 amino acids. The sequence derives from a woman under 40 in good health and CMV-seronegative. This sequence joins TRBV5-1 and TRBJ1-3; 9 bases fit TRBD1. Input material: PBMCs. As DNA, the CDR3 is TGCGCCAGCAGGGTTGTACCGGGACAGGGTCTGTCTGCTGGAAACACCATATATTTT. Amino acids: CASRVVPGQGLSAGNTIYF.